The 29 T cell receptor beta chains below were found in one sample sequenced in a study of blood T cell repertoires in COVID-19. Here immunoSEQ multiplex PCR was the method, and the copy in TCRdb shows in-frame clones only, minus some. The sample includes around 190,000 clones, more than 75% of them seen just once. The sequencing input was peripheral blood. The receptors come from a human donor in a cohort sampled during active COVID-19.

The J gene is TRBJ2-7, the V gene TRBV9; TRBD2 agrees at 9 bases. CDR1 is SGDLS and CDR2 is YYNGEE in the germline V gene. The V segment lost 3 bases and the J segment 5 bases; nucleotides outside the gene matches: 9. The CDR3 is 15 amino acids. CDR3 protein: CASSASSGVRDEQYF. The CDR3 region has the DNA TGTGCCAGCAGCGCGTCTAGCGGGGTAAGGGACGAGCAGTACTTC. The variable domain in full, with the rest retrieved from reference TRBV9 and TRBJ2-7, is DSGVTQTPKHLITATGQRVTLRCSPRSGDLSVYWYQQSLDQGLQFLIQYYNGEERAKGNILERFSAQQFPDLHSELNLSSLELGDSALYFCASSASSGVRDEQYFGPGTRLTVT.

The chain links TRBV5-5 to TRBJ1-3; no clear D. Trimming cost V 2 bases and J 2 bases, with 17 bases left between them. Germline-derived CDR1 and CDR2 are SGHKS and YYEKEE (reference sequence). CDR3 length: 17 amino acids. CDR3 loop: CASSFSEGGLAGNTIYF. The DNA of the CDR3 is TGTGCCAGCAGCTTTTCGGAGGGAGGTTTAGCTGGAAACACCATATATTTT.

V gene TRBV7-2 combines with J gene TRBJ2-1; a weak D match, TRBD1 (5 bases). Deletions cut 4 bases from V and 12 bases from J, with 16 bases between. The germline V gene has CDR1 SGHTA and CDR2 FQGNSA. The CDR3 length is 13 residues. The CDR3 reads CASSSTREFGQFF. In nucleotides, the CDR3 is TGTGCCAGCAGCTCCACCAGGGAATTTGGGCAGTTCTTC.

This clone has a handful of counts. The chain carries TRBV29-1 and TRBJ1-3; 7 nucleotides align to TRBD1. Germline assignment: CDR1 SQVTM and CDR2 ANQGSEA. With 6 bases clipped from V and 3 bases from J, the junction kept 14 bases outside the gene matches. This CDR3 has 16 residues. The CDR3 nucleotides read TGCAGCGTCGAACAGGGGAGCTTGGCGTATGGAAACACCATATATTTT. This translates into CSVEQGSLAYGNTIYF.

The CDR3 loop is CARNHRGGYTEAFF. CDR3 sequence (DNA): TGTGCCAGAAATCACAGAGGGGGCTACACTGAAGCTTTCTTT. The rearrangement joins TRBV30 to TRBJ1-1, with TRBD1 matching over 7 bases. Germline lookup yields CDR1 GTSNPN and CDR2 SVGIG (reference sequence). Trimming took 8 bases from V and 3 from J; bases not matched to a gene: 12. The length of the CDR3 is 14 residues.

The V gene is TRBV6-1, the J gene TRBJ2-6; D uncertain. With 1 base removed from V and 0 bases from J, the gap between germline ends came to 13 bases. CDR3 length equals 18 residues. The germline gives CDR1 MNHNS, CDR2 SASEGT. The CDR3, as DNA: TGTGCCAGCAGTGAAGGCGTGGTACGGAGCTCTGGGGCCAACGTCCTGACTTTC. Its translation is CASSEGVVRSSGANVLTF.

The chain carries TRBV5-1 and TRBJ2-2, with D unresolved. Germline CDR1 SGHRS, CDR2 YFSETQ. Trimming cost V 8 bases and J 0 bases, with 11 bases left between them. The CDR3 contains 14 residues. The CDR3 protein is CASSPTTNTGELFF. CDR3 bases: TGCGCCAGTTCCCCTACCACGAACACCGGGGAGCTGTTTTTT.

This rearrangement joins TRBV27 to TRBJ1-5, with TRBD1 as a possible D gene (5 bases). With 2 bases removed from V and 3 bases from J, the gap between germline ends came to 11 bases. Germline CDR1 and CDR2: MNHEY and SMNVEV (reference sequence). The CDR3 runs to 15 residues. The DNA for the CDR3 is TGTGCCAGCAGTTTAGGGAGGGGTGACAATCAGCCCCAGCATTTT. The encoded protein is CASSLGRGDNQPQHF.

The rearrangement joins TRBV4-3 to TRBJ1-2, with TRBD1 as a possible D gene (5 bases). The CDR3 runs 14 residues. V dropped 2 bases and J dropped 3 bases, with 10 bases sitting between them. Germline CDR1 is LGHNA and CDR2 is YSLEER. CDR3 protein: CASSQSGGYYGYTF. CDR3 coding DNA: TGCGCCAGCAGCCAATCGGGGGGATACTATGGCTACACCTTC.

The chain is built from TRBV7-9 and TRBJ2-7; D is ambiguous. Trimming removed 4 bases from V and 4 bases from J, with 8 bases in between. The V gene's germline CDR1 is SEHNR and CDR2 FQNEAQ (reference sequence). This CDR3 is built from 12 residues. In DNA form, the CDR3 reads TGTGCCAGCAGCTCCCTCGGGTACGAGCAGTACTTC. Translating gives CASSSLGYEQYF.

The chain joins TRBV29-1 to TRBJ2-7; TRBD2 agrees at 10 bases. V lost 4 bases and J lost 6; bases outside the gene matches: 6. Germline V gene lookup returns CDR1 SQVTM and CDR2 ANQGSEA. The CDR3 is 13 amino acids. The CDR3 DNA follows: TGCAGCGTTGTTGTTCTAGCGGGAGTCGAGCAGTACTTC. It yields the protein CSVVVLAGVEQYF.

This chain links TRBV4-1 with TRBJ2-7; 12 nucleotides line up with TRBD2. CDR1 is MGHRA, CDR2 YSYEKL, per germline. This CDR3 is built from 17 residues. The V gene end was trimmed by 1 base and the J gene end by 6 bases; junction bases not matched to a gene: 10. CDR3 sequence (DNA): TGCGCCAGCAGCCAAGCGATGACTAGCGGGGGCCTCGGCGAGCAGTACTTC. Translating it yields CASSQAMTSGGLGEQYF.

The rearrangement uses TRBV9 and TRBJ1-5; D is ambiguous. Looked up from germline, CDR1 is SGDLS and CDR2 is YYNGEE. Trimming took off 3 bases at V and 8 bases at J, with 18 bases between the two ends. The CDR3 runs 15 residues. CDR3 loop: CASSAEAGRYEPQHF. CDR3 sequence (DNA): TGTGCCAGCAGCGCTGAGGCGGGGAGGTACGAGCCCCAGCATTTT.

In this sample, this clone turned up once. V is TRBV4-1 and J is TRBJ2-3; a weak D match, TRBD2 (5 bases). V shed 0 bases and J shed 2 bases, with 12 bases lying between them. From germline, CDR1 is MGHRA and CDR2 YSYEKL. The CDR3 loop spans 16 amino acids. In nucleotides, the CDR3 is TGCGCCAGCAGCCAAGATGGCACTAGAACCACAGATACGCAGTATTTT. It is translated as CASSQDGTRTTDTQYF.

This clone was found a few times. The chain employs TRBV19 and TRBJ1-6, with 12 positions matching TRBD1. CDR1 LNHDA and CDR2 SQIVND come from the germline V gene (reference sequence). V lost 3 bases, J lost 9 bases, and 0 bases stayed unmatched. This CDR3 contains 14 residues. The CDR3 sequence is CASSMGQGASPLHF. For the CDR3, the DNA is TGTGCCAGTAGTATGGGACAGGGGGCTTCACCCCTCCACTTT. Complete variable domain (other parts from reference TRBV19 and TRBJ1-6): DGGITQSPKYLFRKEGQNVTLSCEQNLNHDAMYWYRQDPGQGLRLIYYSQIVNDFQKGDIAEGYSVSREKKESFPLTVTSAQKNPTAFYLCASSMGQGASPLHFGNGTRLTVT.

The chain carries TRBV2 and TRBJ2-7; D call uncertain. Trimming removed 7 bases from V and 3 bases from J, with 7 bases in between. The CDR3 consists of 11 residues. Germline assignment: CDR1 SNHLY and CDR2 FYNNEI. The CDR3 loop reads CASTSGYEQYF. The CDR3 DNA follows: TGTGCCAGCACCTCCGGCTACGAGCAGTACTTC.

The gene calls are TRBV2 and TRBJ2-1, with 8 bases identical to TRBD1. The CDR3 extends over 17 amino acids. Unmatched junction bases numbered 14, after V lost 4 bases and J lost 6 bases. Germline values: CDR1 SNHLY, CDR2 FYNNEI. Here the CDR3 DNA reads TGTGCCAGCAGTGTGTCGCCCGAAACAGGGGGAGGCAATGAGCAGTTCTTC. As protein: CASSVSPETGGGNEQFF.

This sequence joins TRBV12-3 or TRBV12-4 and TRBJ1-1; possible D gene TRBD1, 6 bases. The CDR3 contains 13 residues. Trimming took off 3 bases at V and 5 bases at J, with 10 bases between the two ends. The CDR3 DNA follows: TGTGCCAGCAGTTTCCACAGGGAGACTGAAGCTTTCTTT. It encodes CASSFHRETEAFF.

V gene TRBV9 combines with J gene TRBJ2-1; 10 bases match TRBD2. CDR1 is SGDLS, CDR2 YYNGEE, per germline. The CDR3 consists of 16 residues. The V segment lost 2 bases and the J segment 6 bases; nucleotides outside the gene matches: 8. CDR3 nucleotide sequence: TGTGCCAGCAGCGTTTTTAGCGGGGGGCCGTTCAATGAGCAGTTCTTC. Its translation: CASSVFSGGPFNEQFF.

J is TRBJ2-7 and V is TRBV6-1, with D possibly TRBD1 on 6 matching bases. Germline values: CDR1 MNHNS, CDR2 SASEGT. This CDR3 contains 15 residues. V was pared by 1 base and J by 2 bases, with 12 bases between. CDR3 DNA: TGTGCCAGCAGTGAAGGAGGGACAAATACCTACGAGCAGTACTTC. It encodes CASSEGGTNTYEQYF.

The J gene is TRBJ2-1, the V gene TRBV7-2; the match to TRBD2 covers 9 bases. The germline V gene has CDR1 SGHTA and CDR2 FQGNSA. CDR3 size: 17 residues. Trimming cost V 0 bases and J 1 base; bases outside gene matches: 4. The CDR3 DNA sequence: TGTGCCAGCAGCTTAGCGGCGGGGGGGCATTCCTACAATGAGCAGTTCTTC. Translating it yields CASSLAAGGHSYNEQFF.

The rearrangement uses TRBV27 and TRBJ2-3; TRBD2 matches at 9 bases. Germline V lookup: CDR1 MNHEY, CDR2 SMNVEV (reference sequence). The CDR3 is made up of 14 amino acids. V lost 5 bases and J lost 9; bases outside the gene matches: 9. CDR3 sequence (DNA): TGTGCCAGCAGTGCGCTACTAGCGGGTGCCACGCAGTATTTT. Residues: CASSALLAGATQYF.

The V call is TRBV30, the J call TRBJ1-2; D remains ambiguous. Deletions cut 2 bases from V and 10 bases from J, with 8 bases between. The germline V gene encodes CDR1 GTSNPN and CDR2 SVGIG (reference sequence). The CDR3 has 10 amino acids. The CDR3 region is CAWSKSVYTF. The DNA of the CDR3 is TGTGCCTGGAGTAAATCAGTCTACACCTTC.

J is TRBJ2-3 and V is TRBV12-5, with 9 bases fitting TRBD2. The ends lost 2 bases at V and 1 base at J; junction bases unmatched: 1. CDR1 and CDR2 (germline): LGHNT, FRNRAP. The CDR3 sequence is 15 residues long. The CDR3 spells CASGLRTSGTDTQYF. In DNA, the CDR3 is TGTGCTAGTGGTTTGCGGACTAGCGGCACAGATACGCAGTATTTT.

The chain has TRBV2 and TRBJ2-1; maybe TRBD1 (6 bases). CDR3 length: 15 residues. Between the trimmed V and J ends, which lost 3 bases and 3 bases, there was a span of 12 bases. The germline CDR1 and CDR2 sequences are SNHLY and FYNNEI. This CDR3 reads CASSEGAGVYNEQFF. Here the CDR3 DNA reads TGTGCCAGCAGTGAGGGGGCGGGTGTCTACAATGAGCAGTTCTTC.

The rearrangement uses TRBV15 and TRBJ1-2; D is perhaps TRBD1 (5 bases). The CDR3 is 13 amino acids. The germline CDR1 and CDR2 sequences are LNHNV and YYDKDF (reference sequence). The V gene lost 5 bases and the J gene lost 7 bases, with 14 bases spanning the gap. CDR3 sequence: CATSPTQGGGYTF. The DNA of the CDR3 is TGTGCCACCAGCCCAACGCAGGGCGGTGGCTACACCTTC. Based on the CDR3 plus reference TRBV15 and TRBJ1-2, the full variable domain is DAMVIQNPRYQVTQFGKPVTLSCSQTLNHNVMYWYQQKSSQAPKLLFHYYDKDFNNEADTPDNFQSRRPNTSFCFLDIRSPGLGDTAMYLCATSPTQGGGYTFGSGTRLTVV.

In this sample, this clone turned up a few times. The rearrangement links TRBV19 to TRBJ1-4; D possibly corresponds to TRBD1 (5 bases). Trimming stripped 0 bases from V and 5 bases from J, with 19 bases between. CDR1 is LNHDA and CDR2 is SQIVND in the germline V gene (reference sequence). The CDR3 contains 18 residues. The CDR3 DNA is TGTGCCAGTAGTATAGATATCTTTGCGGGACGGCAGAATGAAAAACTGTTTTTT. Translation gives CASSIDIFAGRQNEKLFF. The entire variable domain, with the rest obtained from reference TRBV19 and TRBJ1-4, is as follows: DGGITQSPKYLFRKEGQNVTLSCEQNLNHDAMYWYRQDPGQGLRLIYYSQIVNDFQKGDIAEGYSVSREKKESFPLTVTSAQKNPTAFYLCASSIDIFAGRQNEKLFFGSGTQLSVL.

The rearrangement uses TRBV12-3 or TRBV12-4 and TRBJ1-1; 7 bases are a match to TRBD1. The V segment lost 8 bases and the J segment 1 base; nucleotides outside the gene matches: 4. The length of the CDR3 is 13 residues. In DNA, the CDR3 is TGTGCCAGCGGCAGGGACAGGAACACTGAAGCTTTCTTT. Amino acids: CASGRDRNTEAFF.

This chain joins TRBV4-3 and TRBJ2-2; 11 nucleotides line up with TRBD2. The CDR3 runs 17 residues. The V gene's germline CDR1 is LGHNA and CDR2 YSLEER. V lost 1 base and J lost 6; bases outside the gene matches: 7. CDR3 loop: CASSQALAGGPSGELFF. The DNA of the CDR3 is TGCGCCAGCAGCCAAGCCTTAGCGGGAGGGCCCTCCGGGGAGCTGTTTTTT.